These 29 T cell receptor beta chains were all obtained from the same sample, sequenced in a study of chemoradiotherapy in HPV16-positive cancers. Profiling relied on immunoSEQ multiplex PCR, and the TCRdb table lists in-frame clones only, not all of them. The sample contains about 25,000 clones, approximately 92% of which appear only once. Sequencing was performed on blood, taken from a patient who underwent chemoradiotherapy. The receptors were sampled from a human donor with HPV-associated anogenital cancer.

V is TRBV7-8 and J is TRBJ2-1; 7 positions match TRBD1. Germline loops: CDR1 SGHVS, CDR2 FQNEAQ. Trimming removed 3 bases from V and 5 bases from J; junction bases left unmatched: 1. The CDR3 sequence is 13 residues long. This CDR3 is CASSFGTDNEQFF. Here the CDR3 DNA reads TGTGCCAGCAGCTTCGGGACAGACAATGAGCAGTTCTTC. The complete variable domain, with remaining parts taken from reference TRBV7-8 and TRBJ2-1, reads GAGVSQSPRYKVAKRGQDVALRCDPISGHVSLFWYQQALGQGPEFLTYFQNEAQLDKSGLPSDRFFAERPEGSVSTLKIQRTQQEDSAVYLCASSFGTDNEQFFGPGTRLTVL.

The CDR3 DNA reads as TGTGCCTGGAGTCCAAAAGCCGGGACCCTTCGACGGGCCCAGCATTTT. Protein: CAWSPKAGTLRRAQHF. V is TRBV30 and J is TRBJ1-5; D is possibly TRBD1 (5 bases). Trimming left V 2 bases short and J 11 bases short, with 25 bases between. The germline V gene encodes CDR1 GTSNPN and CDR2 SVGIG (reference sequence). This CDR3 contains 16 residues. The full variable domain, in which reference TRBV30 and TRBJ1-5 provide the parts outside the CDR3, is SQTIHQWPATLVQPVGSPLSLECTVEGTSNPNLYWYRQAAGRGLQLLFYSVGIGQISSEVPQNLSASRPQDRQFILSSKKLLLSDSGFYLCAWSPKAGTLRRAQHFGDGTRLSIL.

The chain combines TRBV9 with TRBJ2-3; D possibly matches TRBD1 or TRBD2 (5 bases each). The CDR3 contains 15 residues. V dropped 6 bases and J dropped 1 base, with 15 bases sitting between them. Germline values: CDR1 SGDLS, CDR2 YYNGEE. The CDR3 spells CASNSRGDGTDTQYF. In nucleotides, the CDR3 is TGTGCCAGCAATAGTCGAGGGGATGGCACAGATACGCAGTATTTT.

The chain combines TRBV10-1 with TRBJ1-2; D not resolved. This CDR3 has 17 amino acids. The germline gives CDR1 WNHNN, CDR2 SYGVQD (reference sequence). Trimming shortened V by 3 bases and J by 2 bases, and 19 bases separated the two germline ends. The CDR3 sequence is CASSESGLEVGNYGYTF. The CDR3 DNA sequence: TGCGCCAGCAGTGAATCGGGCCTCGAAGTGGGGAACTATGGCTACACCTTC.

A single count supports this clone. V gene TRBV7-9 combines with J gene TRBJ1-2; D not certain. The CDR3 has 15 amino acids. With 5 bases removed from V and 6 bases from J, the gap between germline ends came to 19 bases. In germline, CDR1 is SEHNR, CDR2 FQNEAQ (reference sequence). In DNA, the CDR3 is TGTGCCAGCAGCGCCATCACGGACCTAGCCAATGGCTACACCTTC. It yields the protein CASSAITDLANGYTF. The full variable domain, completed using reference TRBV7-9 and TRBJ1-2, is DTGVSQNPRHKITKRGQNVTFRCDPISEHNRLYWYRQTLGQGPEFLTYFQNEAQLEKSRLLSDRFSAERPKGSFSTLEIQRTEQGDSAMYLCASSAITDLANGYTFGSGTRLTVV.

The chain employs TRBV5-1 and TRBJ2-1, with 8 bases identical to TRBD1. Germline CDR1 reads SGHRS; CDR2 reads YFSETQ. The V and J ends lost 3 bases and 10 bases, in that order; junction bases with no gene match: 30. The length of the CDR3 is 21 residues. The CDR3 DNA is TGCGCCAGCAGCTCCGCCTTAATCCGGACAGGGAGGATCGAATGGGTAGGGGAGCAGTTCTTC. Its protein product is CASSSALIRTGRIEWVGEQFF.

The DNA for the CDR3 is TGTGCCAGCAGTTTATATTCGCCGGGACAGCACGGGGAAAAACTGTTTTTT. Protein sequence: CASSLYSPGQHGEKLFF. The chain joins TRBV27 to TRBJ1-4; 7 nucleotides align to TRBD1. Germline CDR1 MNHEY, CDR2 SMNVEV (reference sequence). V shed 1 base, J shed 8 bases, and the junction held 13 bases outside the gene matches. CDR3 length: 17 amino acids.

The chain recombines TRBV19 with TRBJ1-1, with a weak D call TRBD1 (6 bases). The germline V gene encodes CDR1 LNHDA and CDR2 SQIVND (reference sequence). The CDR3 contains 15 residues. V lost 3 bases to trimming and J lost 3 bases, with 14 bases between them. The CDR3 protein is CASSIIPEGDTEAFF. The CDR3 coding sequence is TGTGCCAGTAGTATTATTCCGGAGGGGGACACTGAAGCTTTCTTT.

The rearrangement links TRBV19 to TRBJ2-4, with a weak D call TRBD1 (6 bases). CDR1 and CDR2 from the germline V gene are LNHDA and SQIVND (reference sequence). The germline V and J ends were trimmed by 1 base and 2 bases, with 12 bases remaining between them. CDR3 size: 16 residues. CDR3 protein: CASSIAPDRTKNIQYF. In nucleotides, the CDR3 is TGTGCCAGTAGTATAGCTCCCGACAGGACCAAAAACATTCAGTACTTC.

The chain uses TRBV4-2 and TRBJ1-4, with D perhaps matching TRBD1 (6 bases). This CDR3 has 16 residues. Trimming removed 0 bases from V and 0 bases from J, with 8 bases in between. The germline V gene has CDR1 LGHNA and CDR2 YNFKEQ. The DNA of the CDR3 is TGTGCCAGCAGCCAAGACCCAGGGGCAACTAATGAAAAACTGTTTTTT. Translation: CASSQDPGATNEKLFF.

This clone came up a few times. In this CDR3 the conserved last residue, phenylalanine or tryptophan, is missing, so a read error is likely. It is unclear where the CDR3 begins or ends on the DNA, so no DNA is shown, and the CDR3 is as TCRdb lists it. This chain uses TRBV7-4 with TRBJ1-2; the table's D call TRBD1 went unverified against the DNA. CDR1 and CDR2 (germline): SGHVT, SQSDAQ. The CDR3 spans 8 amino acids, including both terminal residues. CDR3: CATTGYGD.

The V gene is TRBV27, the J gene TRBJ1-5, with 9 bases identical to TRBD1. This CDR3 is built from 18 residues. Germline values: CDR1 MNHEY, CDR2 SMNVEV (reference sequence). Germline trimming cut 5 bases from V and 0 bases from J; bases unmatched to any gene: 11. The chain's CDR3 is CASSPRTGALYSNQPQHF. The CDR3 nucleotides are TGTGCCAGCAGTCCCCGGACAGGGGCCCTATATAGCAATCAGCCCCAGCATTTT.

The chain joins TRBV6-5 to TRBJ2-7, with D tentatively TRBD2 (6 bases). The CDR3 is made up of 12 amino acids. V lost 2 bases to trimming and J lost 13 bases, with 15 bases between them. Germline-derived CDR1 and CDR2 are MNHEY and SVGAGI. Here the CDR3 reads CASSYHDGTPYF. CDR3 bases: TGTGCCAGCAGTTACCATGATGGGACTCCCTACTTC.

The chain employs TRBV5-1 and TRBJ2-7; 7 positions agree with TRBD1. V was clipped by 4 bases and J by 6 bases; unmatched bases: 10. There are 14 residues in the CDR3. Germline V CDR1 and CDR2: SGHRS, YFSETQ. CDR3 nucleotide sequence: TGCGCCAGCAGCATTCAATTGACAGGGTTCGAGCAGTACTTC. Amino acids: CASSIQLTGFEQYF.

The V call is TRBV10-3, the J call TRBJ2-1; D gene ambiguous. CDR1 is ENHRY, CDR2 SYGVKD, per germline. The V end lost 3 bases, the J end lost 9 bases, and 15 bases lay between the germline ends. The CDR3 is 14 residues long. The CDR3 DNA sequence: TGTGCCATCAGTGATTTACCAACGAGGAGTGAGCAGTTCTTC. It specifies CAISDLPTRSEQFF.

The chain has TRBV7-2 and TRBJ2-2; 15 bases line up with TRBD2. Trimming removed 2 bases from V and 6 bases from J; junction bases left unmatched: 4. There are 17 residues in the CDR3. CDR1 is SGHTA and CDR2 is FQGNSA in the germline V gene. CDR3 in DNA: TGTGCCAGCAGCTTATACCGGACTAGCGGGGGGGCCGGGGAGCTGTTTTTT. Translating gives CASSLYRTSGGAGELFF.

The J gene is TRBJ2-7, the V gene TRBV6-1; 8 bases agree with TRBD1. Germline-derived CDR1 and CDR2 are MNHNS and SASEGT. CDR3 size: 13 residues. Trimming removed 11 bases from V and 2 bases from J; junction bases left unmatched: 8. This chain's CDR3 is CAGGQDLPYEQYF. The CDR3 DNA reads as TGTGCCGGGGGACAGGATTTGCCCTACGAGCAGTACTTC.

The chain couples TRBV7-2 to TRBJ2-3; 10 bases line up with TRBD2. Looked up from germline, CDR1 is SGHTA and CDR2 is FQGNSA. V trimming: 8 bases; J trimming: 0 bases; junction bases outside the gene matches: 11. The CDR3 loop spans 17 amino acids. CDR3 sequence: CASSLRFSGGSTDTQYF. CDR3 coding DNA: TGTGCCAGCTCTTTAAGATTTAGCGGGGGGAGCACAGATACGCAGTATTTT. The whole variable domain, filled in from reference TRBV7-2 and TRBJ2-3, reads GAGVSQSPSNKVTEKGKDVELRCDPISGHTALYWYRQSLGQGLEFLIYFQGNSAPDKSGLPSDRFSAERTGGSVSTLTIQRTQQEDSAVYLCASSLRFSGGSTDTQYFGPGTRLTVL.

This sequence joins TRBV6-5 and TRBJ2-1; D unclear. The V and J ends lost 0 bases and 0 bases respectively, with 9 bases between them. Germline V gene lookup returns CDR1 MNHEY and CDR2 SVGAGI. CDR3 length: 16 amino acids. The CDR3 is CASSYSSASSYNEQFF. The DNA for the CDR3 is TGTGCCAGCAGTTACTCGAGCGCTAGCTCCTACAATGAGCAGTTCTTC.

The chain combines TRBV19 with TRBJ1-5, with 7 bases lining up with TRBD1. The CDR3 sequence is 15 residues long. With 6 bases clipped from V and 4 bases from J, the junction kept 9 bases outside the gene matches. Germline assignment: CDR1 LNHDA and CDR2 SQIVND (reference sequence). The CDR3 loop reads CASSSGQVWNQPQHF. For the CDR3, the DNA is TGTGCCAGTAGCTCAGGACAGGTATGGAATCAGCCCCAGCATTTT.

The chain uses TRBV7-8 and TRBJ1-1, with TRBD1 identical over 7 bases. This CDR3 spans 15 amino acids. Germline V gene lookup returns CDR1 SGHVS and CDR2 FQNEAQ. V gave up 5 bases and J gave up 0 bases; unmatched junction bases: 6. CDR3 coding DNA: TGTGCCAGCAGCACCCGACAGGGAGTGAACACTGAAGCTTTCTTT. Amino acids: CASSTRQGVNTEAFF.

This chain uses TRBV4-3 with TRBJ2-7, with D maybe TRBD1 (6 bases). V lost 4 bases and J 0 bases, leaving 13 bases between the germline ends. The CDR3 runs to 15 residues. CDR1 and CDR2 (germline): LGHNA, YSLEER. The CDR3: CASSRYRASSYEQYF. CDR3 DNA sequence: TGCGCCAGCAGCCGGTACAGGGCAAGCTCCTACGAGCAGTACTTC.

The CDR3 protein is CASSSGLAGAETQYF. The CDR3 DNA reads as TGCGCCAGCAGTTCTGGACTAGCGGGGGCAGAGACCCAGTACTTC. The genes are TRBV10-1 and TRBJ2-5; 13 bases agree with TRBD2. The J segment lost 4 bases and the V segment lost 5 bases, leaving 4 bases of the junction unmatched. Looked up from germline, CDR1 is WNHNN and CDR2 is SYGVQD (reference sequence). The CDR3 is made up of 15 amino acids.

The table lists this clone with a few counts. The chain links TRBV10-1 to TRBJ2-4; D is unresolved. Per germline, CDR1 WNHNN and CDR2 SYGVQD (reference sequence). The CDR3 has 9 residues. Trimming took off 11 bases at V and 2 bases at J, with 1 base between the two ends. CDR3 bases: TGCGCCTCCAAAAACATTCAGTACTTC. It yields the protein CASKNIQYF.

V is TRBV7-9 and J is TRBJ1-4; a possible D gene is TRBD1 (5 bases). Germline V gene data show CDR1 as SEHNR and CDR2 as FQNEAQ (reference sequence). This CDR3 is 13 amino acids long. The V end lost 4 bases, the J end lost 8 bases, and 11 bases lay between the germline ends. CDR3 sequence reads: CASSSGTREKLFF. CDR3 nucleotides: TGTGCCAGCAGCTCCGGGACGAGAGAAAAACTGTTTTTT.

The chain carries TRBV5-4 and TRBJ2-5; no reliable D call. Germline-derived CDR1 and CDR2 are SGHNT and YYREEE (reference sequence). The V and J ends lost 1 base and 4 bases respectively, with 8 bases between them. CDR3 length: 13 amino acids. The chain's CDR3 is CASSLYIRETQYF. The DNA for the CDR3 is TGTGCCAGCAGCTTGTATATCCGAGAGACCCAGTACTTC.

V is TRBV10-3 and J is TRBJ1-2; unclear D gene. With 6 bases removed from V and 7 bases from J, the gap between germline ends came to 12 bases. This CDR3 contains 12 residues. Germline V gene sequence: CDR1 ENHRY, CDR2 SYGVKD. The CDR3 region has the DNA TGTGCCATCAGCGAGCCGGGGAGTGGCTACACCTTC. Amino acid sequence: CAISEPGSGYTF.

This chain joins TRBV19 and TRBJ1-5; D not resolved. The CDR3 runs to 15 residues. From germline, CDR1 is LNHDA and CDR2 SQIVND (reference sequence). V was cut by 4 bases and J by 0 bases, with 10 bases left in between. CDR3 sequence: CASSRLQNSNQPQHF. CDR3 DNA: TGTGCCAGTAGTAGATTACAGAATAGCAATCAGCCCCAGCATTTT.

The chain couples TRBV4-2 to TRBJ2-3, with 10 bases matching TRBD2. The CDR3 extends over 18 amino acids. The junction had 9 bases not matched to a gene; V was cut back by 1 base and J by 2 bases. Germline V gene sequence: CDR1 LGHNA, CDR2 YNFKEQ. This CDR3 reads CASSQVSGGEMYTDTQYF. CDR3 sequence (DNA): TGTGCCAGCAGCCAAGTAAGCGGGGGGGAAATGTACACAGATACGCAGTATTTT.